This T cell receptor (beta chain) came from a study of OX40 agonist ivuxolimab in advanced cancers. Study overall: Patients received intravenous ivuxolimab every 2 weeks at 0.01 to 10 mg/kg. Dose-escalation cases comprised hepatocellular carcinoma, melanoma, renal cell or head and neck cancer. General study points: Researchers did not determine the expanded peripheral T cells' antigen specificity.

To note about this clone: The antigen remains unidentified.

The CDR3 length is 14 residues. V was trimmed by 3 bases and J by 0 bases, leaving 7 bases between them. The germline V gene encodes CDR1 SGDLS and CDR2 YYNGEE. The assay was immunoSEQ multiplex PCR, and TCRdb's table has in-frame clones only and misses some. The sample has about 79,000 clones, approximately 85% seen once. The J gene is TRBJ2-1, the V gene TRBV9, with D perhaps TRBD2 (6 bases). This specimen was CD4+ or CD8+ T cells sorted from blood, taken in a trial of the OX40 agonist ivuxolimab. This clonotype was obtained from an adult with an advanced solid tumor such as melanoma, head and neck, liver or kidney cancer. CDR3 bases: TGTGCCAGCAGCGGGAGGGGCTCCTACAATGAGCAGTTCTTC. It translates to CASSGRGSYNEQFF.